Listed here is a single T cell receptor beta chain. Antigen: not known. This specimen comes from a study of cytotoxic CD8 clonotypes in ibrutinib-treated CLL. Study background: Median treatment time before response sampling was approximately twelve months, range 6 to 36.

Measured with immunoSEQ multiplex PCR; TCRdb has only the in-frame clones, and not every one. This table has roughly 23,000 clones, over 65% appearing once. Study-wide results and limits: Clonality rose at ibrutinib response, held steady in sustained remission, and fell toward baseline at progression.

The CDR3 runs to 16 residues. The V gene's germline CDR1 is SGHTA and CDR2 FQGNSA. Trimming shortened V by 1 base and J by 3 bases, and 14 bases separated the two germline ends. V usage is TRBV7-2 and J usage is TRBJ2-3, with D possibly matching TRBD2 (5 bases). This clonotype originated in a human donor with chronic lymphocytic leukemia. Material: PBMCs, obtained before ibrutinib treatment. The DNA for the CDR3 is TGTGCCAGCAGCTTAGACGTTCAAACGGGGACAGATACGCAGTATTTT. This sequence encodes CASSLDVQTGTDTQYF.